This T cell receptor (beta chain) was documented in a study of CD8+ T cells in alopecia areata. cDNA prepared by RNA extraction and subsequent reverse transcription served as the template for sequencing. Clones were sequenced by immunoSEQ multiplex PCR, and TCRdb holds only the in-frame ones, with some missing. The profile shows about 190,000 clones, more than 50% of them singletons. The treatment is: oral pan-JAK inhibitor, 5-10 mg twice daily. The CDR3 loop spans 13 amino acids. V shed 8 bases, J shed 4 bases, and the junction held 6 bases outside the gene matches. In germline, CDR1 is SQVTM, CDR2 ANQGSEA.

This sample comprised CD4+ T cells sorted from blood, obtained at week 24, from a patient treated with tofacitinib. V and J are TRBV29-1 and TRBJ2-5, with 11 bases fitting TRBD2. This TCR was sampled from a human donor with alopecia areata. CDR3 loop: CSYSGGAGETQYF. The CDR3 DNA follows: TGCAGCTATAGCGGGGGGGCCGGAGAGACCCAGTACTTC.